What follows is one TCR beta chain and its context. Its antigen is unknown. This specimen belongs to a study of CD8 T cell repertoires and HIV-1 epitope variants. The overall study: 1M T cells were kept uncultured as a baseline. Broader study findings: Most of the nine antigen-specific clonotypes appeared cross-reactive to autologous or escape variants.

Using immunoSEQ multiplex PCR, the repertoire was profiled, and TCRdb retains in-frame clones only, with some absent. The table shows roughly 4,800 clones, with 68% occurring only once. Between the trimmed V and J ends, which lost 7 bases and 1 base, there was a span of 7 bases. CDR1 MNHNS and CDR2 SASEGT come from the germline V gene. CDR3 length equals 13 residues. The sequenced sample consisted of cultured CD8+ T cells derived from PBMCs. This sequence joins TRBV6-1 and TRBJ2-2; D gene uncertain. The clonotype comes from a male donor with HIV. The CDR3 DNA follows: TGTGCCAGCAAGCCAGGGAACACCGGGGAGCTGTTTTTT. Encoded protein: CASKPGNTGELFF.